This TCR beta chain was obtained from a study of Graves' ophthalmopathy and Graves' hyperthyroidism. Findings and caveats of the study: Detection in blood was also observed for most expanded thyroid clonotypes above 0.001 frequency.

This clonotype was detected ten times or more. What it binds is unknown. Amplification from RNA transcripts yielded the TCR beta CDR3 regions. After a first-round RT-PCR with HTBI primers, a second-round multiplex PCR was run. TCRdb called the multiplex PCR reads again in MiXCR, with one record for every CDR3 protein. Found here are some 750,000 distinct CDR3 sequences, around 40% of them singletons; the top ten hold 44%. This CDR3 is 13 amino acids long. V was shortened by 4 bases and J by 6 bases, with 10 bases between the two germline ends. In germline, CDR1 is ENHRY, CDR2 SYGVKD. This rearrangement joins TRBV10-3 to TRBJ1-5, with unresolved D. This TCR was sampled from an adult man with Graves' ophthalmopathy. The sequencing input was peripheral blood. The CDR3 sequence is CAISGGISQPQHF. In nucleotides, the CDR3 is TGTGCCATCAGTGGGGGAATCAGTCAGCCCCAGCATTTT.